This T cell receptor (beta chain) was retrieved from a study of blood T cells in healthy people across ages. The study, taken as a whole, reports: Naive CD4+ cells and diversity were both higher in long-lived donors than in aged donors.

Next came a second PCR, run for about 6 to 11 cycles, which used a sample-barcoded 5' primer along with a J-beta primer mix. Each cDNA molecule received a tag from a template-switch adaptor that had 12 random nucleotides. MiXCR, run by TCRdb on the 5' RACE reads, gives a single entry per CDR3 protein. The sample yields around 990,000 distinct CDR3 sequences, roughly 24% seen once. Concerning this clonotype itself: No antigen is known for it.

The sample was also linked to a second study, of T cells of mothers and their children. In that study: Each donor was one of three healthy Caucasian mothers or one of their six children.

Source material: blood. The sequence was obtained from a girl aged 2-10 years in good health.

The CDR3 protein is CASSPGRRLNTEAFF. For the CDR3, the DNA is TGTGCCAGCAGTCCCGGACGCAGGCTCAACACTGAAGCTTTCTTT. The gene calls are TRBV12-3 or TRBV12-4 and TRBJ1-1; the D is unclear. This CDR3 comprises 15 residues. Trimming took off 5 bases at V and 2 bases at J, with 15 bases between the two ends.